This is a list of T cell receptor beta chains from one sample in a study of cytomegalovirus exposure and HLA in healthy donors. Sequencing was performed with immunoSEQ multiplex PCR; in TCRdb, only in-frame clones are kept and a portion is missing. The table has roughly 130,000 clones, 61% seen once. Material: PBMCs. The origin of the receptors is a male donor in good health and CMV-seronegative. The CDR3 runs from the conserved cysteine through the conserved F or W. D genes are given only for firm matches. Part of the rows lack a size; the others show once, few, many or a class for expanded clones.

v_gene	d_gene	j_gene	abundance	CDR3aa	CDR3nt
TRBV30	NA	TRBJ1-1	NA	CAWKGREAFF	TGTGCCTGGAAGGGGCGGGAAGCTTTCTTT
TRBV30	TRBD1	TRBJ2-5	NA	CAWSGGTGTKETQYF	TGTGCCTGGAGTGGCGGGACAGGGACAAAAGAGACCCAGTACTTC
TRBV29-1	TRBD1	TRBJ2-6	few	CSIRTGGSGANVLTF	TGCAGCATCCGGACAGGGGGGTCTGGGGCCAACGTCCTGACTTTC
TRBV5-1	TRBD1	TRBJ1-2	once	CASSLVSGGDGYTF	TGCGCCAGCAGCTTGGTTTCAGGGGGCGATGGCTACACCTTC
TRBV19	TRBD1	TRBJ1-6	NA	CASNQGAPNSPLHF	TGTGCCAGTAATCAGGGGGCCCCTAATTCACCCCTCCACTTT
TRBV19	TRBD1	TRBJ1-4	NA	CASRQTGTEDEKLFF	TGTGCCAGTCGGCAAACCGGGACAGAGGATGAAAAACTGTTTTTT
TRBV4-2	NA	TRBJ2-3	few	CASSQDRKGADTQYF	TGTGCCAGCAGCCAAGACCGAAAGGGGGCAGATACGCAGTATTTT
TRBV15	NA	TRBJ1-5	NA	CATSRGIVTGHGQPQHF	TGTGCCACCAGCAGAGGAATTGTGACAGGCCACGGTCAGCCCCAGCATTTT
TRBV6-6	TRBD1	TRBJ2-1	NA	CASKLRDRGFSEQFF	TGTGCCAGCAAACTCCGGGACAGGGGATTTAGTGAGCAGTTCTTC
TRBV6-5	TRBD1	TRBJ2-1	NA	CASSLTGTLNEQFF	TGTGCCAGCAGTTTGACAGGGACCCTCAATGAGCAGTTCTTC
TRBV27	NA	TRBJ2-3	NA	CASSWEYSTDTQYF	TGTGCCAGCAGCTGGGAGTATAGCACAGATACGCAGTATTTT
TRBV2	NA	TRBJ1-4	NA	CASSADTVNEKLFF	TGTGCCAGCAGTGCGGACACAGTTAATGAAAAACTGTTTTTT
TRBV7-8	TRBD2	TRBJ2-1	NA	CASSANQGLARHEQFF	TGTGCCAGCAGCGCAAACCAGGGACTAGCGAGGCATGAGCAGTTCTTC
TRBV29-1	TRBD2	TRBJ2-6	NA	CSVEGGTGANVLTF	TGCAGCGTTGAGGGGGGGACTGGGGCCAACGTCCTGACTTTC
TRBV5-1	NA	TRBJ1-5	NA	CASSLEAGSNQPQHF	TGCGCCAGCAGCTTGGAGGCAGGGAGCAATCAGCCCCAGCATTTT
TRBV30	NA	TRBJ1-4	NA	CAWSVYGHPTNEKLFF	TGTGCCTGGAGTGTTTACGGACACCCAACTAATGAAAAACTGTTTTTT
TRBV7-9	NA	TRBJ2-7	NA	CASGRSGREQYF	TGTGCCAGCGGAAGATCAGGGCGAGAGCAGTACTTC
TRBV7-2	TRBD2	TRBJ2-3	NA	CASSRLAGGSTDTQYF	TGTGCCAGCAGCCGGTTAGCGGGGGGGTCCACAGATACGCAGTATTTT
TRBV10-2	TRBD1	TRBJ1-2	NA	CASMRQGANYGYTF	TGCGCCAGCATGAGACAGGGCGCTAACTATGGCTACACCTTC
TRBV10-2	NA	TRBJ1-2	NA	CASSAPTGKGGYTF	TGCGCCAGCAGTGCCCCCACAGGCAAGGGAGGCTACACCTTC
TRBV5-1	NA	TRBJ2-3	once	CASSLGRLGGDTQYF	TGCGCCAGCAGCTTGGGTCGGCTAGGAGGGGATACGCAGTATTTT
TRBV9	NA	TRBJ2-7	few	CASSPGAGAPYEQYF	TGTGCCAGCAGCCCCGGGGCGGGGGCCCCCTACGAGCAGTACTTC
TRBV19	TRBD1	TRBJ1-5	NA	CASSSGQGKQPQHF	TGTGCCAGTAGTTCGGGACAGGGGAAACAGCCCCAGCATTTT
TRBV2	NA	TRBJ2-5	NA	CASRSPQGGQETQYF	TGTGCCAGCAGGTCCCCACAGGGGGGGCAAGAGACCCAGTACTTC
TRBV9	TRBD1	TRBJ2-2	NA	CASSVSTGVAGELFF	TGTGCCAGCAGCGTGAGTACAGGGGTTGCCGGGGAGCTGTTTTTT
TRBV5-1	NA	TRBJ1-2	NA	CASSLDRVDLGHGYTF	TGCGCCAGCAGCTTGGATCGGGTGGACCTGGGGCATGGCTACACCTTC
TRBV7-9	TRBD2	TRBJ2-1	NA	CAASRGGLNNEQFF	TGTGCCGCTAGTCGGGGGGGGTTAAACAATGAGCAGTTCTTC
TRBV25-1	TRBD1	TRBJ2-3	few	CASSDLGDRDFSDTQYF	TGTGCCAGCAGTGACTTAGGGGACAGGGATTTCTCAGATACGCAGTATTTT